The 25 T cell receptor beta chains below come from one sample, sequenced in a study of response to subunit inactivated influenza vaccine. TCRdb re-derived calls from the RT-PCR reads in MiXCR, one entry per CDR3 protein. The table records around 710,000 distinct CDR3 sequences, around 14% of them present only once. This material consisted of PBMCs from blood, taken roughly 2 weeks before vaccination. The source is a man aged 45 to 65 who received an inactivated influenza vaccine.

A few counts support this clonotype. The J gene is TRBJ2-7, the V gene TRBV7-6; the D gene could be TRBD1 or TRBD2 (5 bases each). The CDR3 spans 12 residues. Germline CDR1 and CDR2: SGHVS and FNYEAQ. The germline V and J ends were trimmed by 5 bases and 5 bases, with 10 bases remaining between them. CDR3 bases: TGTGCCAGCAGCCCAGGGAGTAACGAGCAGTACTTC. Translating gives CASSPGSNEQYF.

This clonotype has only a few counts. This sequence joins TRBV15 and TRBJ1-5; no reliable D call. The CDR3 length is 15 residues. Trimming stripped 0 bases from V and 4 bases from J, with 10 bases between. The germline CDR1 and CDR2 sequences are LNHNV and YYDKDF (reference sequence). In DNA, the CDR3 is TGTGCCACCAGCAGAGATATCAACCTAAATCAGCCCCAGCATTTT. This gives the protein CATSRDINLNQPQHF.

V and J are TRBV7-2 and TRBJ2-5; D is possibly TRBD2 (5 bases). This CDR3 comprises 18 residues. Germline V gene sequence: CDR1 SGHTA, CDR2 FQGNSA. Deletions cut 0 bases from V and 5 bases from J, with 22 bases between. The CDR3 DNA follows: TGTGCCAGCAGCTTAGCGTCGGACGGGATCGTTTATAAGGAGACCCAGTACTTC. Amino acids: CASSLASDGIVYKETQYF.

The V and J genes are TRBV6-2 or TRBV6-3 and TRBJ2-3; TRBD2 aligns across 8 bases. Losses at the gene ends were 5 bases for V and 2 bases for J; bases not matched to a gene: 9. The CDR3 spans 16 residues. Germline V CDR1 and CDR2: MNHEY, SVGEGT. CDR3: CASSQTGLDHTDTQYF. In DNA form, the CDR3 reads TGTGCCAGCAGTCAAACGGGACTAGACCACACAGATACGCAGTATTTT.

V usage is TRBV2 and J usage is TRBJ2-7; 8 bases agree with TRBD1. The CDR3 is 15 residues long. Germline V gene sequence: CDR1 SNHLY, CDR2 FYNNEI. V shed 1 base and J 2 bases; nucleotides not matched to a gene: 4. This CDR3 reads CASSEDGTGAYEQYF. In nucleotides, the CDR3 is TGTGCCAGCAGTGAAGATGGGACAGGAGCCTACGAGCAGTACTTC. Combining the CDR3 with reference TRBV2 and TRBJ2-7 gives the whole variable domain EPEVTQTPSHQVTQMGQEVILRCVPISNHLYFYWYRQILGQKVEFLVSFYNNEISEKSEIFDDQFSVERPDGSNFTLKIRSTKLEDSAMYFCASSEDGTGAYEQYFGPGTRLTVT.

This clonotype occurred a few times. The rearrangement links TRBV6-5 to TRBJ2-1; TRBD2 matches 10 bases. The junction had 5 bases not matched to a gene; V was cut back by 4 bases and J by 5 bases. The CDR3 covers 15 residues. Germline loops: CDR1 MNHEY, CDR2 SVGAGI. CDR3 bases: TGTGCCAGCAGTTCGCTAGCGGGAGCTCACAATGAGCAGTTCTTC. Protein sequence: CASSSLAGAHNEQFF.

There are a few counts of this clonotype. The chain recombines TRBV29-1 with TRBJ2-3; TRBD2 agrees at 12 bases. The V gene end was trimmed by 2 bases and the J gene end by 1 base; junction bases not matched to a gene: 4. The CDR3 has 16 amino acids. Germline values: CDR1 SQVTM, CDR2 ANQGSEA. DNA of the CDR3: TGCAGCGTTGAACGACTAGCGGGAGAGGGCACAGATACGCAGTATTTT. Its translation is CSVERLAGEGTDTQYF.

CDR3 DNA: TGTGCCAGCTCACCCTTCGGACAGGGAGCTAACTATGGCTACACCTTC. Translated: CASSPFGQGANYGYTF. The chain links TRBV18 to TRBJ1-2, with 8 bases lining up with TRBD1. The CDR3 runs to 16 residues. V lost 3 bases and J lost 0; bases outside the gene matches: 6. Germline-derived CDR1 and CDR2 are KGHSH and LQKENI.

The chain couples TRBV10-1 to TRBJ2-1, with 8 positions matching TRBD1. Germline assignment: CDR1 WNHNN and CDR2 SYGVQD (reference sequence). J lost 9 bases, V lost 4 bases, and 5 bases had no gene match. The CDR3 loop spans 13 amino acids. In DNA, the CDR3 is TGCGCCAGCAGTGTACTACAGGGGGGTGAGCAGTTCTTC. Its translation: CASSVLQGGEQFF.

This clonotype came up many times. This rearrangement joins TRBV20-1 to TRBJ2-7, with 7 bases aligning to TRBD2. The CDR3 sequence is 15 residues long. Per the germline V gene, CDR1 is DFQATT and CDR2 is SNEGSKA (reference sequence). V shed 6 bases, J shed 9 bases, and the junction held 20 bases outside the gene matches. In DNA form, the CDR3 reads TGCAGTGCACACACGCCCGGGACGGGGAGGGTAGGGCAGTACTTC. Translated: CSAHTPGTGRVGQYF.

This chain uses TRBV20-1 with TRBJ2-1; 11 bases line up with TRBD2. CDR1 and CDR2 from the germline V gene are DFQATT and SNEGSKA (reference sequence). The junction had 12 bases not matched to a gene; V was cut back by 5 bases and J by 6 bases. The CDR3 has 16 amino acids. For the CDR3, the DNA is TGCAGTGCTCCTAGACCCCTAGCGGGAGGTAGCAATGAGCAGTTCTTC. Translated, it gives CSAPRPLAGGSNEQFF.

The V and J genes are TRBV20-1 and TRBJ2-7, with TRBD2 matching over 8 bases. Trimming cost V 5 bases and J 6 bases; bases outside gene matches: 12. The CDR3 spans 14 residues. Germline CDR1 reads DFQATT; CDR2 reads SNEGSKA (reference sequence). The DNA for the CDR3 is TGCAGTGCTGCTCGGGGTAGCGGGGACCCCGAGCAGTACTTC. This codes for CSAARGSGDPEQYF.

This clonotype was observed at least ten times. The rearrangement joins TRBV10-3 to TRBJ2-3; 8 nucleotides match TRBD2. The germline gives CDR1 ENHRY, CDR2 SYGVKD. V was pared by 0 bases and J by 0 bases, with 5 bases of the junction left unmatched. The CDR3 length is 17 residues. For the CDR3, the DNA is TGTGCCATCAGTGAGTCCCCTAGCGGGTCTAGCACAGATACGCAGTATTTT. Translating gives CAISESPSGSSTDTQYF.

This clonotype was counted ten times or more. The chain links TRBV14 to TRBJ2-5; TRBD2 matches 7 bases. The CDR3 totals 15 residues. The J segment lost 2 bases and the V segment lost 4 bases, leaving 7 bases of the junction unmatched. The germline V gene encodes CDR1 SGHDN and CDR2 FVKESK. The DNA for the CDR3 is TGTGCCAGCAGCCGAAATAGCGGGCGGCAAGAGACCCAGTACTTC. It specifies CASSRNSGRQETQYF.

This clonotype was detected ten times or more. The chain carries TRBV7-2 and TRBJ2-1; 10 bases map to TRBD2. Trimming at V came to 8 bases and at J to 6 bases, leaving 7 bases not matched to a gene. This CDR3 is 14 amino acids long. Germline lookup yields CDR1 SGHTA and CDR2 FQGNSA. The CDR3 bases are TGTGCCAGCGTGTCTAGCGGGGGAGTCAATGAGCAGTTCTTC. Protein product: CASVSSGGVNEQFF.

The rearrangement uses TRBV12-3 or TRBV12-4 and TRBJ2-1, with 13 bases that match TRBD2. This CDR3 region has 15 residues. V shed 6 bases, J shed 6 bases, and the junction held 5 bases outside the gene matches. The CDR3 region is CASRRTSGGFNEQFF. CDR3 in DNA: TGTGCCAGCAGAAGGACTAGCGGGGGTTTCAATGAGCAGTTCTTC.

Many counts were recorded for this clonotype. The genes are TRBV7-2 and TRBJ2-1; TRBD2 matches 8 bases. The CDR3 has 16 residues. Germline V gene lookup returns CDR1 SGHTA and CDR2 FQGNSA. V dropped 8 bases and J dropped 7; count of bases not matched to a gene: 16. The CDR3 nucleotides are TGTGCCAGCGGGCAGGGTGTAGCGGGAACCCGGAATGAGCAGTTCTTC. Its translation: CASGQGVAGTRNEQFF.

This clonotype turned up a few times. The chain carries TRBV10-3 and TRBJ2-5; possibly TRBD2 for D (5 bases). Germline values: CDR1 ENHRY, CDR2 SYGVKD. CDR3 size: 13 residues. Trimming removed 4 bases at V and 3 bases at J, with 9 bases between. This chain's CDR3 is CAISVSAEETQYF. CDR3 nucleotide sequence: TGTGCCATCAGTGTCTCAGCGGAAGAGACCCAGTACTTC.

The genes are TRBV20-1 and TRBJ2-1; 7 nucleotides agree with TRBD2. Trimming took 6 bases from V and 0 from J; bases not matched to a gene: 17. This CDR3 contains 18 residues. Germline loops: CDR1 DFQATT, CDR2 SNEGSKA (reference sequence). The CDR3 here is CSARGGSSGKSSYNEQFF. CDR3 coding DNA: TGCAGTGCGCGTGGGGGGTCGAGCGGGAAGAGCTCCTACAATGAGCAGTTCTTC.

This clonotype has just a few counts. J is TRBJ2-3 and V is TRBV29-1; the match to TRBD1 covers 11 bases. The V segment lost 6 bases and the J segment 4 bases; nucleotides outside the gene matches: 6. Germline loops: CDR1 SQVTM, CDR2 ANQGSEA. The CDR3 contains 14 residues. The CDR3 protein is CSVLDRGRADTQYF. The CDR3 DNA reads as TGCAGCGTATTGGACAGGGGGCGGGCAGATACGCAGTATTTT.

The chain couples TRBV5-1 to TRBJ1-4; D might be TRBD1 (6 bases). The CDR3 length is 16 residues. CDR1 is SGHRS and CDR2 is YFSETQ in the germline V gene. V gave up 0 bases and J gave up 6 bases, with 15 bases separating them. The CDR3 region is CASSLGGTTKHEKLFF. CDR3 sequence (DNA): TGCGCCAGCAGCTTGGGAGGGACAACCAAACATGAAAAACTGTTTTTT.

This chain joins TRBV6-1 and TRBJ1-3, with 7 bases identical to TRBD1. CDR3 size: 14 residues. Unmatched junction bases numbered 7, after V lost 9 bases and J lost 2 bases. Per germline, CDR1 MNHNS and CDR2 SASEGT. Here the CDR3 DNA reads TGTGCCAGTACCCTAACAGGGGCTGGAAACACCATATATTTT. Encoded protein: CASTLTGAGNTIYF.

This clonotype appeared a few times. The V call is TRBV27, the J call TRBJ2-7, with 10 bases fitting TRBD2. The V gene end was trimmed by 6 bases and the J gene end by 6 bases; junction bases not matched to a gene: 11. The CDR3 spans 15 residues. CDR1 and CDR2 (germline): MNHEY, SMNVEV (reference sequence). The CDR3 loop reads CASSSEREGRREQYF. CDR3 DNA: TGTGCCAGCAGCTCGGAGCGGGAGGGCCGTCGCGAGCAGTACTTC.

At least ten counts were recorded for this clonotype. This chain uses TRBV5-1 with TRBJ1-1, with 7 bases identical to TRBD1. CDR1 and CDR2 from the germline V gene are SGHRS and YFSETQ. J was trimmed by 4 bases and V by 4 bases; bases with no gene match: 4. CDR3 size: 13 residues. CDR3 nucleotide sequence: TGCGCCAGCAGCCCCGACAGGGTCACTGAAGCTTTCTTT. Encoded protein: CASSPDRVTEAFF.

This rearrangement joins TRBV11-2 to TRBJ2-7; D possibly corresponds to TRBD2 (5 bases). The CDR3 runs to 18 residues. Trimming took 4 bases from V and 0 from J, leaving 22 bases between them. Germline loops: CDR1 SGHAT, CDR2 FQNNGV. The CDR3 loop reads CASSSGIRRLSISYEQYF. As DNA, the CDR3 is TGTGCCAGCAGCTCGGGAATCCGGAGGCTTTCTATCTCCTACGAGCAGTACTTC.